This entry concerns a single T cell receptor beta chain. Libraries were prepared by immunoSEQ multiplex PCR; TCRdb keeps only in-frame clonotypes and omits some of them. The sample has approximately 51,000 clones, roughly 93% seen once; the top ten hold roughly 4.5%. The data derive from a study of technical replicates of blood from several donors. CDR3 length: 16 amino acids. Unmatched junction bases numbered 7, after V lost 1 base and J lost 4 bases. From germline, CDR1 is LGHNA and CDR2 YNFKEQ. The source material was PBMCs. This TCR was recovered from a human donor in good health. Some clones in this sample may be carry-over from other donors' samples. This chain links TRBV4-2 with TRBJ2-1, with 7 bases that match TRBD2. CDR3 coding DNA: TGTGCCAGCAGCCAAGTCGGGGCGGGGGTGTACAATGAGCAGTTCTTC. Protein product: CASSQVGAGVYNEQFF.